A single T cell receptor (beta chain) is shown here with its context. The repertoire was sequenced with immunoSEQ multiplex PCR; TCRdb's copy has only in-frame clones and lacks some. The data hold some 130,000 clones, with more than 90% observed a single time. These data come from a study of control samples from healthy donors and cancer patients. The CDR3 covers 13 residues. CDR1 SNHLY and CDR2 FYNNEI come from the germline V gene. Between the trimmed V and J ends, which lost 9 bases and 6 bases, there was a span of 17 bases. The sample taken for sequencing was blood. The V and J genes are TRBV2 and TRBJ1-1; D call uncertain. This receptor was taken from a man aged 18-30 years in good health. CDR3 region: CASIKEQNPEAFF. Here the CDR3 DNA reads TGTGCCAGTATCAAGGAGCAAAACCCTGAAGCTTTCTTT.